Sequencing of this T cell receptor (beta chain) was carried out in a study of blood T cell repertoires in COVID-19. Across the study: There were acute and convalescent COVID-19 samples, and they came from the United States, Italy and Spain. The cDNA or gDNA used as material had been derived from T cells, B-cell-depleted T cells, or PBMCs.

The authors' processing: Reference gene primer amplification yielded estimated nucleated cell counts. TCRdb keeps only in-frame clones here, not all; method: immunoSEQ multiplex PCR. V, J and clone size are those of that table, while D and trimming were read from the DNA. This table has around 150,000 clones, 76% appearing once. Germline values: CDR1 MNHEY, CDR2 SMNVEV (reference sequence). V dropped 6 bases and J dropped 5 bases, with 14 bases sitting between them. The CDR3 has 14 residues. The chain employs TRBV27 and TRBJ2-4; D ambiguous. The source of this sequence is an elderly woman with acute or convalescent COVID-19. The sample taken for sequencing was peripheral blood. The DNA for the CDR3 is TGTGCCAGCAGGCGGTCGGGTATGGAAAACATTCAGTACTTC. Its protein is CASRRSGMENIQYF.